Listed below are T cell receptor beta chains from one sample, sequenced in a study of human T cells and chemical hapten exposure. Via MiXCR, TCRdb re-called the RACE reads, giving one row per CDR3 protein. The data hold 300,000 to 400,000 distinct CDR3 sequences, with approximately 5.1% observed a single time. The sequencing here drew on whole blood, taken in connection with sensitization to the hapten diphenylcyclopropenone (DPC). Every receptor here comes from a woman between 50 and 59 years old with alopecia areata. Some clones in this sample may be carry-over from other donors' samples. Each CDR3 is given with its conserved first and last residue. D genes are given only for firm matches. Rows give clone size only sometimes, using once, few, many, or a class for an expanded clone.

j_call,v_call,d_call,cdr3_length,clone_size,cdr3_aa,cdr3_nt
TRBJ2-3,TRBV2,TRBD2,16,-,CASSDSEAGDTDTQYF,TGTGCCAGCAGTGATTCGGAAGCGGGGGACACAGATACGCAGTATTTT
TRBJ2-7,TRBV9,TRBD1,19,-,CASSVSSHYRGQGWYEQYF,TGTGCCAGCAGCGTATCCTCTCATTACAGGGGGCAGGGTTGGTACGAGCAGTACTTC
TRBJ2-3,TRBV4-3,-,14,many,CASSQGPYTDTQYF,TGCGCCAGCAGCCAAGGGCCCTACACAGATACGCAGTATTTT
TRBJ2-5,TRBV14,-,17,-,CASSQDWGGPYQETQYF,TGTGCCAGCAGCCAAGATTGGGGGGGGCCGTACCAAGAGACCCAGTACTTC
TRBJ1-5,TRBV5-1,-,16,few,CASSLVSELQNQPQHF,TGCGCCAGCAGCTTGGTTTCGGAACTCCAAAATCAGCCCCAGCATTTT
TRBJ2-7,TRBV6-2/TRBV6-3,-,14,-,CASSGQDMYYEQYF,TGTGCCAGCTCCGGACAAGATATGTACTACGAGCAGTACTTC
TRBJ1-1,TRBV6-6,-,12,few,CASSYREDEAFF,TGTGCCAGCAGCTACAGGGAGGATGAAGCTTTCTTT
TRBJ2-2,TRBV23-1,-,12,-,CASSQRAGELFF,TGCGCCAGCAGTCAAAGGGCCGGGGAGCTGTTTTTT
TRBJ2-3,TRBV7-2,-,15,few,CASSLESPGTDTQYF,TGTGCCAGCAGCTTAGAGAGCCCGGGGACAGATACGCAGTATTTT
TRBJ2-3,TRBV10-3,TRBD2,14,-,CAIALAGASDTQYF,TGTGCCATCGCTCTAGCGGGAGCATCAGATACGCAGTATTTT
TRBJ2-2,TRBV6-2/TRBV6-3,TRBD1,17,many,CASRPLGTGRGTGELFF,TGTGCCAGCAGACCACTCGGGACAGGGAGAGGCACCGGGGAGCTGTTTTTT
TRBJ1-1,TRBV20-1,-,15,few,CSAREVGGVGAEAFF,TGCAGTGCTAGAGAGGTTGGGGGGGTTGGCGCTGAAGCTTTCTTT
TRBJ1-1,TRBV28,-,13,-,CASSFGIWVEAFF,TGTGCCAGCAGTTTCGGAATTTGGGTGGAAGCTTTCTTT
TRBJ2-5,TRBV24-1,-,16,few,CATSDPQRGSRETQYF,TGTGCCACCAGTGATCCACAACGGGGTAGCCGGGAGACCCAGTACTTC
TRBJ1-5,TRBV5-6,-,14,few,CASSLNAPNQPQHF,TGTGCCAGCAGCTTGAATGCCCCCAATCAGCCCCAGCATTTT
TRBJ2-4,TRBV5-1,TRBD1,16,many,CASSEGQPIAKNIQYF,TGCGCCAGCAGCGAGGGACAGCCCATAGCCAAAAACATTCAGTACTTC
TRBJ2-5,TRBV29-1,TRBD2,13,-,CSVLAGVGETQYF,TGCAGCGTCCTAGCGGGAGTCGGGGAGACCCAGTACTTC
TRBJ2-7,TRBV30,-,13,-,CAWKPRDVYEQYF,TGTGCCTGGAAACCTCGGGACGTCTACGAGCAGTACTTC
TRBJ2-2,TRBV29-1,TRBD2,15,-,CSVTGTSGGPGELFF,TGCAGCGTTACCGGGACTAGCGGGGGCCCCGGGGAGCTGTTTTTT
TRBJ2-3,TRBV12-3/TRBV12-4,-,13,many,CASSYGGRDTQYF,TGTGCCAGCAGTTACGGAGGGAGGGATACGCAGTATTTT
TRBJ1-3,TRBV12-5,-,12,-,CASGLGGNTIYF,TGTGCTAGTGGTTTAGGAGGAAACACCATATATTTT
TRBJ2-1,TRBV7-9,TRBD2,16,many,CASSSPSGGLYNEQFF,TGTGCCAGCAGCTCCCCTAGCGGAGGCCTCTACAATGAGCAGTTCTTC
TRBJ1-4,TRBV7-2,-,14,many,CASSLWQGGEKLFF,TGTGCCAGCAGCTTATGGCAGGGCGGTGAAAAACTGTTTTTT
TRBJ1-2,TRBV27,-,13,few,CASSAPGFYGYTF,TGTGCCAGCAGTGCTCCGGGTTTCTATGGCTACACCTTC
TRBJ2-6,TRBV4-2,-,19,many,CASSQDEAGPYSGANVLTF,TGTGCCAGCAGCCAAGACGAGGCAGGGCCCTACTCTGGGGCCAACGTCCTGACTTTC
TRBJ2-7,TRBV7-9,TRBD2,13,many,CASSLSGGYEQYF,TGTGCCAGCAGCTTAAGCGGGGGTTACGAGCAGTACTTC
TRBJ1-2,TRBV4-3,-,17,many,CASSQGGSGLSVYGYTF,TGCGCCAGCAGCCAAGGCGGATCAGGGCTCTCGGTCTATGGCTACACCTTC
TRBJ2-7,TRBV7-6,TRBD1,14,few,CASSPLDRPGEQYF,TGTGCCAGCAGCCCCTTGGACAGGCCCGGCGAGCAGTACTTC
TRBJ2-1,TRBV6-2/TRBV6-3,TRBD2,17,many,CASSAEGTSELPVTFFF,TGTGCCAGCAGTGCTGAGGGGACTAGCGAGCTACCCGTAACGTTTTTCTTC
TRBJ2-7,TRBV5-6,TRBD2,15,few,CASSGGTSGRNEQYF,TGTGCCAGCAGCGGGGGGACTAGCGGGAGAAACGAGCAGTACTTC
TRBJ1-1,TRBV28,-,13,-,CASSPPADAEAFF,TGTGCCAGCAGTCCCCCCGCCGATGCCGAAGCTTTCTTT
TRBJ1-1,TRBV4-2,-,16,-,CASSQEAGHVNTEAFF,TGTGCCAGCAGCCAAGAAGCGGGACACGTGAACACTGAAGCTTTCTTT
TRBJ1-4,TRBV6-1,-,13,many,CASGGVANEKLFF,TGTGCCAGCGGGGGGGTGGCTAATGAAAAACTGTTTTTT
TRBJ2-3,TRBV5-1,-,15,few,CASSFAGQSTDTQYF,TGCGCCAGCAGCTTCGCCGGGCAAAGCACAGATACGCAGTATTTT
TRBJ1-1,TRBV3-1,TRBD1,14,many,CASSRQGMNTEAFF,TGTGCCAGCAGCCGACAGGGCATGAACACTGAAGCTTTCTTT
TRBJ2-1,TRBV15,TRBD2,20,many,CATSTLGGTSGFSSYNEQFF,TGTGCCACCAGCACCCTGGGCGGGACTAGCGGGTTTAGCTCCTACAATGAGCAGTTCTTC
TRBJ1-5,TRBV6-5,-,15,many,CASSYSPEGNQPQHF,TGTGCCAGCAGTTACTCGCCCGAGGGCAATCAGCCCCAGCATTTT
TRBJ2-7,TRBV27,-,14,many,CASSPGTRPNEQYF,TGTGCCAGCAGTCCTGGGACTCGTCCCAACGAGCAGTACTTC
TRBJ1-5,TRBV12-3/TRBV12-4,-,16,few,CASSFEAGNGNQPQHF,TGTGCCAGCAGTTTTGAGGCAGGGAACGGCAATCAGCCCCAGCATTTT
TRBJ2-5,TRBV20-1,-,12,many,CSARVSQETQYF,TGCAGTGCTAGGGTCTCCCAAGAGACCCAGTACTTC
TRBJ2-7,TRBV6-2/TRBV6-3,TRBD1,13,-,CASSRTGTNEQYF,TGTGCCAGCAGCCGGACAGGGACCAACGAGCAGTACTTC
TRBJ2-3,TRBV27,-,14,many,CASSWTVSTDTQYF,TGTGCCAGCAGTTGGACGGTTAGCACAGATACGCAGTATTTT
TRBJ1-2,TRBV6-8,TRBD1,13,many,CASSLDRVPSYTF,TGTGCCAGCAGCCTGGACAGGGTTCCATCCTACACCTTC
TRBJ2-3,TRBV5-1,-,16,-,CASSLVLAGRADTQYF,TGCGCCAGCAGCTTGGTTCTTGCGGGGAGAGCAGATACGCAGTATTTT
TRBJ2-1,TRBV27,TRBD2,14,-,CASVGGSSYNEQFF,TGTGCCAGCGTGGGGGGGAGCTCCTACAATGAGCAGTTCTTC
TRBJ1-5,TRBV12-3/TRBV12-4,-,16,few,CASSPASAASNQPQHF,TGTGCCAGCAGCCCCGCTTCGGCGGCTAGCAATCAGCCCCAGCATTTT
TRBJ2-1,TRBV6-5,TRBD2,14,few,CASRKRELNNEQFF,TGTGCCAGCAGAAAGCGGGAGCTAAACAATGAGCAGTTCTTC
TRBJ2-7,TRBV13,TRBD1,15,many,CASSLKGAHSYEQYF,TGTGCCAGCAGCTTGAAGGGGGCCCATTCCTACGAGCAGTACTTC
TRBJ2-1,TRBV24-1,-,14,few,CATSDPPLYNEQFF,TGTGCCACCAGTGATCCCCCTCTCTACAATGAGCAGTTCTTC
TRBJ2-2,TRBV4-1,-,15,-,CASRQGGGNTGELFF,TGCGCCAGCAGGCAAGGAGGGGGCAACACCGGGGAGCTGTTTTTT
TRBJ2-3,TRBV29-1,-,13,many,CSVLGGATDTQYF,TGCAGCGTGTTGGGGGGAGCTACAGATACGCAGTATTTT
TRBJ2-7,TRBV6-2/TRBV6-3,-,12,many,CASSTGTPEQYF,TGTGCCAGCAGCACCGGGACGCCCGAGCAGTACTTC
TRBJ2-7,TRBV27,-,14,many,CASSFTGSTYEQYF,TGTGCCAGCAGTTTTACAGGGTCCACCTACGAGCAGTACTTC
TRBJ2-3,TRBV6-5,-,14,many,CASSRTVGTDTQYF,TGTGCCAGCAGTCGGACGGTGGGGACAGATACGCAGTATTTT
TRBJ1-1,TRBV6-4,-,19,-,CASSDSRPWLSLTNTEAFF,TGTGCCAGCAGTGACTCGAGGCCTTGGCTTTCTCTCACGAACACTGAAGCTTTCTTT
TRBJ1-6,TRBV11-2,TRBD1,16,few,CASTRQGSSYNSPLHF,TGTGCCAGCACCAGACAGGGGAGCTCCTATAATTCACCCCTCCACTTT
TRBJ2-1,TRBV6-2/TRBV6-3,TRBD1,16,-,CASSYTGTGDYNEQFF,TGTGCCAGCAGTTACACCGGGACAGGGGACTACAATGAGCAGTTCTTC
TRBJ2-3,TRBV7-2,-,16,-,CASSPYRGRTTDTQYF,TGTGCCAGCAGCCCCTACCGTGGGAGGACCACAGATACGCAGTATTTT
TRBJ2-1,TRBV6-6,TRBD1,15,many,CASSRGETGNNEQFF,TGTGCCAGCAGTCGGGGCGAGACAGGGAATAATGAGCAGTTCTTC